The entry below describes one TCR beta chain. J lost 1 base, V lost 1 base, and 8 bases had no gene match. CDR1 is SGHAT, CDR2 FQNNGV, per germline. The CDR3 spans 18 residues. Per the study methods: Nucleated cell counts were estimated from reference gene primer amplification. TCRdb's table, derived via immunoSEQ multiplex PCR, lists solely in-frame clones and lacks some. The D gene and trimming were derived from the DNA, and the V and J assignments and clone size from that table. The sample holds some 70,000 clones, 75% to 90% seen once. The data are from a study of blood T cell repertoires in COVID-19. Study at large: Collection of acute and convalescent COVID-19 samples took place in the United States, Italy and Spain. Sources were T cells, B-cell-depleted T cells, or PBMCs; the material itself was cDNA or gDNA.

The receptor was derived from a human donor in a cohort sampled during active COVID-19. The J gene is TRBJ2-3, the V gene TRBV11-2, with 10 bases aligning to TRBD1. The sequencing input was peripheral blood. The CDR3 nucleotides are TGTGCCAGCAGCTTAGCCGGATCCGGGACAGGGGGCACAGATACGCAGTATTTT. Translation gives CASSLAGSGTGGTDTQYF.